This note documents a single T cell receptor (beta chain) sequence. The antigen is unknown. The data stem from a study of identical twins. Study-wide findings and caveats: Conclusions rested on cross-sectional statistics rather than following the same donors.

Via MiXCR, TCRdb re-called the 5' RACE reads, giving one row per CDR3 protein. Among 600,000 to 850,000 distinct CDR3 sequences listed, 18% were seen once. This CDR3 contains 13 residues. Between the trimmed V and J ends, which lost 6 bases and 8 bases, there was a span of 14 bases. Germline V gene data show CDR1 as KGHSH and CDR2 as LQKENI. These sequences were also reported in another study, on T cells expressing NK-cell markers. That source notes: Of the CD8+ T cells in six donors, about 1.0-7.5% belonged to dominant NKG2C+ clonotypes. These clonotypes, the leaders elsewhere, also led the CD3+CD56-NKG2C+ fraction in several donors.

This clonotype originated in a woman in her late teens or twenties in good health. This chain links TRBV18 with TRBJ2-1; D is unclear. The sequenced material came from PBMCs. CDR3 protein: CASSLAPSDEQFF. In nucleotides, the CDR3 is TGTGCCAGCTCCCTCGCCCCGAGCGATGAGCAGTTCTTC.